The clone carrying this T cell receptor beta chain is categorized as large (0.1 to 1%). TCRdb reprocessed the PCR reads with MiXCR, giving one entry per CDR3 protein. The table records approximately 11,000 distinct CDR3 sequences, roughly 48% of them present only once. These data are taken from a study of CD4 and CD8 cells across lung adenocarcinoma regions. The CDR3 length is 13 residues. Trimming took 10 bases from V and 4 from J, leaving 16 bases between them. Germline-derived CDR1 and CDR2 are MNHEY and SVGAGI. The sequenced sample was CD8+ T cells from the margin of a lung tumor. This chain uses TRBV6-5 with TRBJ2-5; D tentatively fits TRBD1 or TRBD2 (7 bases each). The receptor's source is a female donor with lung adenocarcinoma. The CD4 and CD8 labels of this study may be unreliable. The DNA of the CDR3 is TGTGCCACTACAGCAGGGGGGGGAGAGACCCAGTACTTC. Translated, it gives CATTAGGGETQYF.